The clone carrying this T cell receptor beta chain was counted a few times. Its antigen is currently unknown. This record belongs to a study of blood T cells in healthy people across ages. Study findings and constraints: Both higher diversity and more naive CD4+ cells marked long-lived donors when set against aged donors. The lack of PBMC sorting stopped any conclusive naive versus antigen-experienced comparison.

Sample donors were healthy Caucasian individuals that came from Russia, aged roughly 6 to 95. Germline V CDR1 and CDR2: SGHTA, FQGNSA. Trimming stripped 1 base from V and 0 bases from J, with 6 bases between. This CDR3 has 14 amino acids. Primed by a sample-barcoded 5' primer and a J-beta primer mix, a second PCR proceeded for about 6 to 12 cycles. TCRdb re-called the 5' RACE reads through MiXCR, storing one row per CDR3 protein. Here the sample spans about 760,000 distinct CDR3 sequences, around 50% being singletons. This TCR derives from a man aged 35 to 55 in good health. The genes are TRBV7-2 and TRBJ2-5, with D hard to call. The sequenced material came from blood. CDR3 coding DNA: TGTGCCAGCAGCTTAGATCTCTACCAAGAGACCCAGTACTTC. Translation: CASSLDLYQETQYF.